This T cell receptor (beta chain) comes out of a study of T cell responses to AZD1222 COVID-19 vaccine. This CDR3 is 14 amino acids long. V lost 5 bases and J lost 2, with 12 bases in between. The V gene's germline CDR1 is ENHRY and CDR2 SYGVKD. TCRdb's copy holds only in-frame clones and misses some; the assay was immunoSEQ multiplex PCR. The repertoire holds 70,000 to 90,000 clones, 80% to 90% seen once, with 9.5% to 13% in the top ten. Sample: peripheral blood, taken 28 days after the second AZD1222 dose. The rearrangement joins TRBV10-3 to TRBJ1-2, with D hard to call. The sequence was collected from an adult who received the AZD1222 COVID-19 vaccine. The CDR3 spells CAISSSEINYGYTF. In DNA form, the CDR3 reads TGTGCCATCAGTTCCTCCGAAATAAACTATGGCTACACCTTC.